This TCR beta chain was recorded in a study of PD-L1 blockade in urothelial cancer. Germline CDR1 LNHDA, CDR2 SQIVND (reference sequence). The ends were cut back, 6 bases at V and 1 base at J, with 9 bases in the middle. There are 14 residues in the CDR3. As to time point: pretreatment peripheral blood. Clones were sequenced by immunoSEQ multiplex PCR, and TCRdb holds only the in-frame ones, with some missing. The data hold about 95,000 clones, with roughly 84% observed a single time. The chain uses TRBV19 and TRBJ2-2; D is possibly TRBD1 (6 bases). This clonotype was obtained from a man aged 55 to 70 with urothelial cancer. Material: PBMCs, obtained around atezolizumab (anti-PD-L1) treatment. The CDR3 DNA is TGTGCCAGTAGGTGGGGACAGAACACCGGGGAGCTGTTTTTT. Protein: CASRWGQNTGELFF.